This T cell receptor beta chain was identified in a study of blood T cell repertoires in COVID-19. Original handling: Scientists estimated how many nucleated cells there were by amplifying reference gene primers. Measured with immunoSEQ multiplex PCR; TCRdb has only the in-frame clones, and not every one. V and J calls and clone size are copied from that table; D and trimming were computed from the DNA. The sample yields 300,000 to 400,000 clones, roughly 85% seen once. Sequencing was performed on PBMCs or T cells enriched from blood (not recorded which). This TCR was recovered from a woman aged 25 to 39 who had been exposed to COVID-19.

CDR3 residues: CASSFSGVNTDTQYF. The CDR3 nucleotides are TGTGCCAGCAGCTTTAGCGGGGTTAACACAGATACGCAGTATTTT. The chain couples TRBV9 to TRBJ2-3, with TRBD2 identical over 8 bases. V lost 4 bases and J lost 2; bases outside the gene matches: 6. The CDR3 is made up of 15 amino acids. The germline CDR1 and CDR2 sequences are SGDLS and YYNGEE.